This T cell receptor (beta chain) was captured by sequencing in a study of graft-versus-host responses after intestinal transplantation (dated by TCRdb to the early 2020s). Regarding the complete study: Multivisceral, liver-intestinal, or isolated intestinal transplants were received by the recipients. A cohort of 24 intestinal transplant recipients, including one retransplant, was enrolled, and a few patients lacking pretransplant specimens were excluded. Donor T cell macrochimerism was defined as a peak of at least 4% donor T cells among recipient peripheral blood mononuclear cells. After intestinal transplantation, graft-versus-host and host-versus-graft alloreactive T cell clones were followed in the graft, circulation and bone marrow using bulk TCR-beta CDR3 sequencing. To identify alloreactive clones, pre-transplant mixed lymphocyte reaction products were sequenced and compared with unstimulated pre-transplant donor and recipient T cells. Every recipient was given anti-thymocyte globulin induction, followed by 3 to 4 years of maintenance tacrolimus and steroids. Rather than being sequenced by the commercial service, samples from a few later patients were sequenced in-house on an Illumina MiSeq and processed with MiXCR. The paper's findings and limits, for the study overall: GvH clones were detected in recipient bone marrow, and some appeared earlier in ileal mucosa or blood, consistent with an intestinal mucosal origin. The conclusions were limited by the relatively low number and heterogeneity of the intestinal transplant patients. In the allografts of patients with donor T cell macrochimerism, GvH to HvG T cell clonal ratios were high. Early after transplant, peak levels of circulating GvH clones were found to be associated with declines in HvG clones.

The germline V gene (reference sequence) supplies CDR1 GTSNPN and CDR2 SVGIG. V and J are trimmed by 3 bases and 11 bases, and the gene matches miss 13 bases of the junction. The CDR3 covers 15 residues, taking in both the cysteine and the phenylalanine. Solely the CDR3 DNA is kept, with 45 bases framed from the first base. Libraries were prepared through the immunoSEQ multiplex PCR assay. For most patients, genomic DNA was isolated with the Qiagen DNeasy Blood and Tissue Kit and sent frozen to Adaptive Biotechnologies for TCR sequencing. For most patients, high-throughput TCR-beta CDR3 sequencing of genomic DNA was performed by Adaptive Biotechnologies. The original pipeline was this. TCR sequencing data were retrieved from Adaptive's ImmunoSEQ software for around 19 patients, whereas a few other patients were processed with MiXCR and VDJtools. To correct CD4 versus CD8 sorting errors, any sequence found in both subsets at a frequency ratio below 5:1 was removed. CDR3 nucleotide sequences shared between donor and recipient were removed because the origin of such sequences could not be assigned. At least 2-fold expansion over unstimulated cells and a minimum CFSE-low frequency of 0.002% (template counts) or 0.001% (read counts) were required for clones to be classified as alloreactive. Mappable clones were those detected in sequenced pre-transplant spleen, lymph node, or MLR CFSE-low populations of the donor or recipient. Cumulative frequency of alloreactive clones was calculated as a percentage of all sequences weighted by copy number. This immuneACCESS table, as held by TCRdb, lists in-frame sequences with V and J called but not all clones. Of the missing ones, under half trace to an unresolved V gene in checked studies; the others have no known cause. V and J calls and clone size are given by that table; D and trimming were obtained from the DNA. Across this sample there are over 55,000 clones, with approximately 87% seen only once. The ten largest clones represent roughly 0.4% of the sample.

In the paper's terms, the time point label means: cells obtained before transplantation from donor or recipient. CD3+CD4+ and CD3+CD8+ populations were FACS-sorted from unstimulated pre-transplant donor and recipient cells taken from spleen or lymph nodes. In the case of this clone: What antigen it recognizes has not been identified. One base away there is no much larger clone; base qualities are not given.

The receptor chain draws on TRBV30 and TRBJ1-6; 7 bases in the middle match TRBD1. This clonotype was sampled from a human donor who was the organ donor for an intestinal transplant. Material: unstimulated CD4+ T cells sorted from spleen or lymph node cells, obtained before transplant. The DNA is as follows: TGTGCCTGGAGGCTCCCAGGGGGACAGACCACACCCCTCCACTTT. It codes for CAWRLPGGQTTPLHF.